This note documents a single TCR beta chain sequence. Its target is not known. The data stem from a study of graft-versus-host responses after intestinal transplantation. For the study at large: Recipients were all induced with anti-thymocyte globulin, then given tacrolimus and steroids for approximately 3 years.

Germline V CDR1 and CDR2: SNHLY, FYNNEI. This CDR3 is built from 16 residues. Germline trimming cut 3 bases from V and 1 base from J; bases unmatched to any gene: 1. Profiled with immunoSEQ multiplex PCR; TCRdb holds only in-frame clones, not every one. This sample carries about 93,000 clones, just under 95% of them seen once, and the ten largest clones take around 0.49%. Study-wide results and caveats: Recipient marrow showed GvH clones, some seen first in ileum or blood.

This TCR derives from a human donor who received an intestinal transplant. The source was unstimulated CD8+ T cells sorted from spleen or lymph node cells, collected before intestinal transplant. J is TRBJ2-2 and V is TRBV2; 11 positions agree with TRBD2. The CDR3 DNA reads TGTGCCAGCAGTGACGGGACTAGCGGGAACACCGGGGAGCTGTTTTTT. Translating it yields CASSDGTSGNTGELFF.